This TCR beta chain was recorded in a study of CD8+CD57+ T cells in acquired aplastic anemia. About the research overall: Sorted CD4+ plus CD8+ cells gave DNA averaging 3.2 ug. General study findings and limits: It was found that under 30 CD8+ CDR3 sequences were shared between patients and controls.

This clonotype was observed once. Its cognate antigen is unknown. Profiling that covered TCR beta VDJ and CDR3 relied on genomic DNA as its template. TCRdb called the reads again in MiXCR, with one record for every CDR3 protein. Of under 250,000 distinct CDR3 sequences in the sample, more than 45% were seen once. The CDR3 has 15 amino acids. V was cut by 4 bases and J by 0 bases, with 10 bases left in between. The germline V gene has CDR1 SGHVS and CDR2 FQNEAQ. Sequenced patients had shown CD8+CD57+ cell expansion by flow cytometry. Every one of the patients had aplastic anemia (severe, acquired). There was no therapy given to any patient before the blood sampling took place.

This clonotype originated in a human donor with aplastic anemia. The sequenced sample was sorted CD4+, CD8+, or CD8+CD57+ T cells (not recorded which) from PBMCs. The chain joins TRBV7-8 to TRBJ2-1, with unresolved D. In nucleotides, the CDR3 is TGTGCCAGCAGCTCGAGGCGCCGCTCCTACAATGAGCAGTTCTTC. It is translated as CASSSRRRSYNEQFF.